This TCR beta chain was found in a study of T cell responses to AZD1222 COVID-19 vaccine. V lost 2 bases to trimming and J lost 7 bases, with 11 bases between them. CDR1 and CDR2 from the germline V gene are MNHEY and SVGEGT. The CDR3 is 13 residues long. TCRdb keeps only in-frame clones here, not all; method: immunoSEQ multiplex PCR. The sample contains tens of thousands of clones, 70% to 90% of which appear only once. The rearrangement uses TRBV6-2 or TRBV6-3 and TRBJ2-5; no clear D gene. The specimen comprised peripheral blood, sampled on day 0 of AZD1222 vaccination. The source of this sequence is an adult in good health. CDR3 nucleotide sequence: TGTGCCAGCAGTTACGGTCTCCTTGGGACCCAGTACTTC. It codes for CASSYGLLGTQYF.